This T cell receptor beta chain was identified during a study of cytomegalovirus exposure and HLA in healthy donors. Study background: The roughly 120 validation repertoires, a later analysis reported, used the same platform as the approximately 630 first-cohort repertoires.

The approximately 120-subject validation cohort, separate from the approximately 670-subject first cohort, included the donors. Assay: immunoSEQ multiplex PCR; the TCRdb copy retains only in-frame clones and omits some. The sample records some 90,000 clones, 95% to 97% being singletons. V gave up 7 bases and J gave up 3 bases, with 19 bases separating them. The CDR3 totals 16 residues. CDR1 and CDR2 from the germline V gene are PRHDT and FYEKMQ (reference sequence). Notes on this clone: The antigen is unknown.

Study conclusions and caveats: It was confirmed in vitro that a few of the CMV-associated chains were specific for CMV antigens. Cytomegalovirus-associated status was assigned to about 150 TCR beta chains.

The TCR sequence derives from a man between 18 and 29 years old in good health and CMV-seronegative. The rearrangement links TRBV13 to TRBJ2-1; a weak D match, TRBD2 (6 bases). The sequenced sample was PBMCs. CDR3 nucleotide sequence: TGTGCCAGCACCTCGCTTGGGCGGGGTGACTACAATGAGCAGTTCTTC. This translates into CASTSLGRGDYNEQFF.